This TCR beta chain was documented in a study of OX40 agonist ivuxolimab in advanced cancers. Some clones are missing from TCRdb's copy, which holds only in-frame ones; the method was immunoSEQ multiplex PCR. The table lists 70,000 to 85,000 clones, 84% of them singletons. Germline CDR1 is SGHAT and CDR2 is FQNNGV. The V end was cut by 0 bases, the J end by 4 bases, with 7 bases between. The CDR3 spans 13 residues. The gene calls are TRBV11-2 and TRBJ2-7; D unresolved. The source of this sequence is an adult with an advanced solid tumor such as melanoma, head and neck, liver or kidney cancer. The source was CD4+ or CD8+ T cells sorted from blood, collected in a trial of the OX40 agonist ivuxolimab. DNA for the CDR3: TGTGCCAGCAGCTTAGATCGCCCTTACGAGCAGTACTTC. It is translated as CASSLDRPYEQYF.